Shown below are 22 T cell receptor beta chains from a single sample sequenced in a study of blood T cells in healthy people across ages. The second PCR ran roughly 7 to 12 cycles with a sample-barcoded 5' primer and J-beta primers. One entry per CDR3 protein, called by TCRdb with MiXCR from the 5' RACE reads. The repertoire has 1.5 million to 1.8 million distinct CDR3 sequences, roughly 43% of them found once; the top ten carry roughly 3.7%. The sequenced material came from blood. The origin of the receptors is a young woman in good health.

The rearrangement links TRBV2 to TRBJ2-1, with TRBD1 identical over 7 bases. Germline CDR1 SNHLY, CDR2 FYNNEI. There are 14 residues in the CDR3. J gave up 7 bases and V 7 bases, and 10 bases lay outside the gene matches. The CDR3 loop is CASTLLQGLNEQFF. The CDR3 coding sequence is TGTGCCAGCACCCTGCTACAGGGGTTGAATGAGCAGTTCTTC. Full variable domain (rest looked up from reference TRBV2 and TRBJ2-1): EPEVTQTPSHQVTQMGQEVILRCVPISNHLYFYWYRQILGQKVEFLVSFYNNEISEKSEIFDDQFSVERPDGSNFTLKIRSTKLEDSAMYFCASTLLQGLNEQFFGPGTRLTVL.

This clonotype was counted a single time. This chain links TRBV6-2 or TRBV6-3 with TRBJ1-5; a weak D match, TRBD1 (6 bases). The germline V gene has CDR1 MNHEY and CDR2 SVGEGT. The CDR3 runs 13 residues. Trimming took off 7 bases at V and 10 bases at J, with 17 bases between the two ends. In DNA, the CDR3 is TGTGCCAGCAACCAGGGGTCGCCGGGACCCCAGCATTTT. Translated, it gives CASNQGSPGPQHF.

The CDR3 bases are TGCGCCAGCAGCCAAGGGGGCACCCCAGTCGGTGAAAAACTGTTTTTT. Amino acid sequence: CASSQGGTPVGEKLFF. This sequence joins TRBV4-3 and TRBJ1-4; weak D call: TRBD1 (5 bases). The germline V gene has CDR1 LGHNA and CDR2 YSLEER. This CDR3 comprises 16 residues. V was shortened by 1 base and J by 7 bases, with 16 bases between the two germline ends.

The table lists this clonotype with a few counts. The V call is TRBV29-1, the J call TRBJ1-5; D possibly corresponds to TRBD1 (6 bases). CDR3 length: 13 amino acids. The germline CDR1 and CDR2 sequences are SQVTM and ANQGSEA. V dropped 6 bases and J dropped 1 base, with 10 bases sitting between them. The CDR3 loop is CSVRDTSNQPQHF. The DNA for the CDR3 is TGCAGCGTCCGGGACACCAGCAATCAGCCCCAGCATTTT.

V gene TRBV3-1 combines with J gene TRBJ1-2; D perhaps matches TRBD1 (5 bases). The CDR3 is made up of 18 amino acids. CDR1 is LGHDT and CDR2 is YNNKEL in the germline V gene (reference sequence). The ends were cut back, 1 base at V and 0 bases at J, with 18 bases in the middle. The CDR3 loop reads CASSQALLGEWTNYGYTF. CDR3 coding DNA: TGTGCCAGCAGCCAAGCCCTTTTAGGGGAGTGGACTAACTATGGCTACACCTTC.

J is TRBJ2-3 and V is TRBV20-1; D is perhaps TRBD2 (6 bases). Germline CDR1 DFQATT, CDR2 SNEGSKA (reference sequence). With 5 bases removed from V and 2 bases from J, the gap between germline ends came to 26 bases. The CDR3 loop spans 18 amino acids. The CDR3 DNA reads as TGCAGTGCTTTACCGGTGGACCGGGACTTAATTTACACAGATACGCAGTATTTT. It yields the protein CSALPVDRDLIYTDTQYF.

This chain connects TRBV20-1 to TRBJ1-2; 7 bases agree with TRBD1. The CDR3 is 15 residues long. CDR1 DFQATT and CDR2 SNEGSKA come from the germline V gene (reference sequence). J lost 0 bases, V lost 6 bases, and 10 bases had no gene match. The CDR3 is CSARGGGEANYGYTF. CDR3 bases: TGCAGTGCCAGGGGGGGTGGGGAAGCTAACTATGGCTACACCTTC.

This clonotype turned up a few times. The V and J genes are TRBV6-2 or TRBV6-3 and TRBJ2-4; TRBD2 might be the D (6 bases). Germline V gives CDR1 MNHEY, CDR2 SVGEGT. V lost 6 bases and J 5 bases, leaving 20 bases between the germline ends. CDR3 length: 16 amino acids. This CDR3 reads CASSRLAGPSQNIQYF. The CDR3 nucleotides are TGTGCCAGCAGCCGATTGGCGGGACCAAGCCAAAACATTCAGTACTTC.

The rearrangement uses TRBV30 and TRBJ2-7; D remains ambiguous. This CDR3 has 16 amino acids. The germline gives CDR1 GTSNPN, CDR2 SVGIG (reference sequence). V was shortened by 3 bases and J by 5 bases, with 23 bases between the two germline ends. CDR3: CAWRHGRLGEYNEQYF. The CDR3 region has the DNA TGTGCCTGGAGACACGGGCGACTCGGCGAATACAACGAGCAGTACTTC.

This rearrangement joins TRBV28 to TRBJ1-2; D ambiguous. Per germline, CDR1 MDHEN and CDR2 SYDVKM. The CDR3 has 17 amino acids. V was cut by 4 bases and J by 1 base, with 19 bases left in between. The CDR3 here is CASSSLVTMAFNYGYTF. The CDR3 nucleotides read TGTGCCAGCAGTTCATTGGTAACGATGGCCTTTAACTATGGCTACACCTTC.

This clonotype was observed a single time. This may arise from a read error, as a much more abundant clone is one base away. The CDR3: CASRYGRETQYF. The DNA of the CDR3 is TGTGCCAGCAGGTACGGCCGGGAGACCCAGTACTTC. The chain combines TRBV6-2 or TRBV6-3 with TRBJ2-5, with D hard to call. Trimming removed 6 bases at V and 5 bases at J, with 10 bases between. This CDR3 is built from 12 residues. Germline V gene sequence: CDR1 MNHEY, CDR2 SVGEGT.

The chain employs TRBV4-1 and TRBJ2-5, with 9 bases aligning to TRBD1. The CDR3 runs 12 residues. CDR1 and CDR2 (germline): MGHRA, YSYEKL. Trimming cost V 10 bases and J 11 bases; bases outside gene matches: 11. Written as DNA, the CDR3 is TGCGCCACCGGACAGGGGAACAGTGAGCAGTACTTC. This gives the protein CATGQGNSEQYF.

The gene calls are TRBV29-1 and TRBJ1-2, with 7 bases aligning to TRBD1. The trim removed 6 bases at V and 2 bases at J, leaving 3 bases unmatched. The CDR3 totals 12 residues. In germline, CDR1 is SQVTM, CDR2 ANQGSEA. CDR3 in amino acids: CSVAQGNYGYTF. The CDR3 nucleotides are TGCAGCGTCGCACAGGGGAACTATGGCTACACCTTC.

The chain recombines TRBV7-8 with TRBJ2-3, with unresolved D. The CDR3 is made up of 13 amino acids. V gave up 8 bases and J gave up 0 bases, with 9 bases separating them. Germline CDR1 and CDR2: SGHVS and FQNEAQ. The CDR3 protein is CASRISSTDTQYF. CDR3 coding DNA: TGTGCCAGCCGCATCTCTAGCACAGATACGCAGTATTTT.

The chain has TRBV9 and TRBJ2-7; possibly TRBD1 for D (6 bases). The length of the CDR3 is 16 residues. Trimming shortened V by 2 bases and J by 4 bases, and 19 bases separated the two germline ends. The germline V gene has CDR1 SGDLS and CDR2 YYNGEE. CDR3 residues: CASSVGTGMGFYEQYF. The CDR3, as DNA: TGTGCCAGCAGCGTGGGTACAGGGATGGGTTTTTACGAGCAGTACTTC.

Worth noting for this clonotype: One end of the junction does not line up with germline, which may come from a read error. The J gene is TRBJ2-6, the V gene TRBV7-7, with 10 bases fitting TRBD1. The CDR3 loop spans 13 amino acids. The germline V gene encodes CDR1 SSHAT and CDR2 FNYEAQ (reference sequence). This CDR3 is CASSSLTGGDLTF. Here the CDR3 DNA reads TGTGCTAGCAGCTCGCTGACAGGGGGCGACCTGACTTTC.

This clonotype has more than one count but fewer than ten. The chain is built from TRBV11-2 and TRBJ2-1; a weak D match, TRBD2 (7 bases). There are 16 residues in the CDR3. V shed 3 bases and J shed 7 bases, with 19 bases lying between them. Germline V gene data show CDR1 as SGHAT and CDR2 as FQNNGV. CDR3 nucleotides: TGTGCCAGCAGCTTTGGGAGGGGGGAGTCGTATAATGAGCAGTTCTTC. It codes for CASSFGRGESYNEQFF.

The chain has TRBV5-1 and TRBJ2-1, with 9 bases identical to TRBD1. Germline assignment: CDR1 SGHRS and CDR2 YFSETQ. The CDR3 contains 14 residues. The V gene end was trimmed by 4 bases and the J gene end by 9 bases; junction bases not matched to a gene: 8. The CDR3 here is CASSPMDRGGEQFF. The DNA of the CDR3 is TGCGCCAGCAGCCCGATGGACAGGGGAGGTGAGCAGTTCTTC.

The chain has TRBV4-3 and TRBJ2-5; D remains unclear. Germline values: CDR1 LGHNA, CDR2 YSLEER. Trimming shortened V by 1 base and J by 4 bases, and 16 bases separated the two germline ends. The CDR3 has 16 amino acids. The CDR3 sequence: CASSQGSDRRLETQYF. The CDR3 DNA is TGCGCCAGCAGCCAAGGGTCGGACCGAAGATTAGAGACCCAGTACTTC.

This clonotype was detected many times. CDR3 residues: CASSWANQPQHF. DNA for the CDR3: TGTGCCAGCAGTTGGGCTAATCAGCCCCAGCATTTT. The chain employs TRBV12-3 or TRBV12-4 and TRBJ1-5; no firm D call. CDR3 length: 12 residues. V lost 4 bases to trimming and J lost 4 bases, with 5 bases between them.

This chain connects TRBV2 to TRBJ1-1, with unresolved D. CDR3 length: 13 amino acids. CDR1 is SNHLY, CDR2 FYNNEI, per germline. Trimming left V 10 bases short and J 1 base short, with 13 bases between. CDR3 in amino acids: CATAQRWNTEAFF. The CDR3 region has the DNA TGTGCCACTGCACAACGGTGGAACACTGAAGCTTTCTTT.

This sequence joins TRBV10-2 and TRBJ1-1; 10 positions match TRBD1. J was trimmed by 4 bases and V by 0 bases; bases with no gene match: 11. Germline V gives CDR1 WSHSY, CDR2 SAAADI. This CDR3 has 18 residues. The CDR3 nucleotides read TGCGCCAGCAGTGAGTCGTTTTTCCCTAGGGACAGGGGCACTGAAGCTTTCTTT. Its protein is CASSESFFPRDRGTEAFF.